This TCR beta chain was profiled in a study of cytomegalovirus exposure and HLA in healthy donors. Broader study findings: As a later analysis showed, a missense DCLRE1C variant was linked to trimming of TCR beta V- and J-genes. Later, an analysis found that common viral pathogens appeared to be linked with several of the most significant clusters. Most of the TCR beta V segments (in an earlier analysis) were productive either about 90% or about 30% of the time.

Healthy bone marrow donors made up the donors. About this clone itself: Its antigen is unknown.

The CDR3 is made up of 16 amino acids. Germline loops: CDR1 LGHNA, CDR2 YNFKEQ. The V segment lost 1 base and the J segment 8 bases; nucleotides outside the gene matches: 13. Primers: 60 Vbeta forward and 13 Jbeta reverse. Assay used: immunoSEQ multiplex PCR; TCRdb lists only in-frame clones, some missing. The data contain more than 85,000 clones, 50% to 70% of them seen just once; the ten biggest clones take up 4.8%. This chain uses TRBV4-2 with TRBJ1-2, with 7 positions matching TRBD1. The TCR was taken from a human donor in good health. Source material: PBMCs. The CDR3, as DNA: TGTGCCAGCAGCCAAGTAGATTTAGGGGGCGTAGGGGGCTACACCTTC. As protein: CASSQVDLGGVGGYTF.